This is a list of T cell receptor beta chains from one sample in a study of blood T cell repertoires in COVID-19. This table comes from immunoSEQ multiplex PCR, and its TCRdb copy is limited to in-frame clones, with some not included. Found here are approximately 70,000 clones, about 91% of them singletons; the top ten hold 7.3%. Sample: peripheral blood. The receptors were sampled from a middle-aged man with COVID-19, enrolled during active disease. CDR3s include the opening cysteine and the closing phenylalanine or tryptophan. Fields, in order: D gene, V gene, J gene, clone size, CDR3 DNA, CDR3 protein. D genes are given only for firm matches. Where a row states a size, it is once, few, many or the class of an expanded clone; other rows omit it.

d_gene: .
v_gene: TRBV5-4
j_gene: TRBJ2-7
abundance: .
CDR3nt: TGTGCCAGCCATATGCCGGGACATTCCTACGAGCAGTACTTC
CDR3aa: CASHMPGHSYEQYF

d_gene: TRBD1
v_gene: TRBV2
j_gene: TRBJ1-4
abundance: .
CDR3nt: TGTGCCAGCGGAACGGGACAGAAAAATGAAAAACTGTTTTTT
CDR3aa: CASGTGQKNEKLFF

d_gene: TRBD2
v_gene: TRBV19
j_gene: TRBJ2-2
abundance: .
CDR3nt: TGTGCCAGTAATCGGCGGGGGGCCAACACCGGGGAGCTGTTTTTT
CDR3aa: CASNRRGANTGELFF

d_gene: .
v_gene: TRBV30
j_gene: TRBJ2-2
abundance: .
CDR3nt: TGTGCCTGGAGTCCCGATTCGGGACTCACCGGGGAGCTGTTTTTT
CDR3aa: CAWSPDSGLTGELFF

d_gene: TRBD2
v_gene: TRBV7-2
j_gene: TRBJ2-3
abundance: .
CDR3nt: TGTGCCAGCAGCCGTGGTCTAGCGGGGGGCCCTAGCACAGATACGCAGTATTTT
CDR3aa: CASSRGLAGGPSTDTQYF

d_gene: TRBD2
v_gene: TRBV9
j_gene: TRBJ2-1
abundance: .
CDR3nt: TGTGCCAGCAGCGTAGAGGAGCGGGGGGTGGAGCAGTTCTTC
CDR3aa: CASSVEERGVEQFF

d_gene: .
v_gene: TRBV9
j_gene: TRBJ2-4
abundance: .
CDR3nt: TGTGCCAGCAGCCCCGAAGGGGTAAACATTCAGTACTTC
CDR3aa: CASSPEGVNIQYF

d_gene: TRBD1
v_gene: TRBV6-5
j_gene: TRBJ1-4
abundance: .
CDR3nt: TGTGCCAGCACTAAAGGACAGGGCAGAGAAAAACTGTTTTTT
CDR3aa: CASTKGQGREKLFF

d_gene: .
v_gene: TRBV30
j_gene: TRBJ1-1
abundance: .
CDR3nt: TGTGCCTGGGAAGTGGGCGAGACGACAGCTTTCTTT
CDR3aa: CAWEVGETTAFF

d_gene: TRBD1
v_gene: TRBV2
j_gene: TRBJ1-6
abundance: .
CDR3nt: TGTGCCAGCAGCTTCGGGACAGGAATGGGTTCACCCCTCCACTTT
CDR3aa: CASSFGTGMGSPLHF

d_gene: .
v_gene: TRBV15
j_gene: TRBJ2-3
abundance: .
CDR3nt: TGTGCCACCAGCAGAGAGGGCAGCACAGATACGCAGTATTTT
CDR3aa: CATSREGSTDTQYF

d_gene: TRBD1
v_gene: TRBV6-5
j_gene: TRBJ2-7
abundance: .
CDR3nt: TGTGCCAGCAGTTACGAGGGACAGGGTACTGAGCAGTACTTC
CDR3aa: CASSYEGQGTEQYF

d_gene: .
v_gene: TRBV28
j_gene: TRBJ2-5
abundance: .
CDR3nt: TGTGCCAGCAAAACCCAACAGGGAAGGGGAGAGACCCAGTACTTC
CDR3aa: CASKTQQGRGETQYF

d_gene: TRBD1
v_gene: TRBV3-1/TRBV3-2
j_gene: TRBJ2-4
abundance: .
CDR3nt: TGTGCCAGCAGCCTTACTACGACAGGGGGCACTAAAAACATTCAGTACTTC
CDR3aa: CASSLTTTGGTKNIQYF

d_gene: TRBD1
v_gene: TRBV30
j_gene: TRBJ1-1
abundance: .
CDR3nt: TGTGCCTGGACTGGACAGGGGGATGCTGAAGCTTTCTTT
CDR3aa: CAWTGQGDAEAFF

d_gene: TRBD1
v_gene: TRBV30
j_gene: TRBJ1-4
abundance: .
CDR3nt: TGTGCCTGGAGAGCCCCGAGACAGGGCCCTGCAACTAATGAAAAACTGTTTTTT
CDR3aa: CAWRAPRQGPATNEKLFF

d_gene: .
v_gene: TRBV18
j_gene: TRBJ2-1
abundance: .
CDR3nt: TGTGCCAGCTCACCCGGACCCCGCGGGGAGCAGTTCTTC
CDR3aa: CASSPGPRGEQFF

d_gene: TRBD1
v_gene: TRBV28
j_gene: TRBJ1-5
abundance: .
CDR3nt: TGTGCCAGCAGTTTGGGACAGGGATATCAGCCCCAGCATTTT
CDR3aa: CASSLGQGYQPQHF

d_gene: .
v_gene: TRBV5-1
j_gene: TRBJ2-7
abundance: .
CDR3nt: TGCGCCAGCAGCTTGGCTCGTCCGGAGCGCTACGAGCAGTACTTC
CDR3aa: CASSLARPERYEQYF

d_gene: .
v_gene: TRBV3-1/TRBV3-2
j_gene: TRBJ1-4
abundance: .
CDR3nt: TGTGCCAGCAGCCAGGGGGCAGCTAATGAAAAACTGTTTTTT
CDR3aa: CASSQGAANEKLFF

d_gene: .
v_gene: TRBV9
j_gene: TRBJ2-3
abundance: .
CDR3nt: TGTGCCAGCAGCGTGAACTTCCGCACAGATACGCAGTATTTT
CDR3aa: CASSVNFRTDTQYF

d_gene: TRBD1
v_gene: TRBV28
j_gene: TRBJ2-7
abundance: .
CDR3nt: TGTGCCAGCAGTTCACCGGGGACAGGAACCTACGAGCAGTACTTC
CDR3aa: CASSSPGTGTYEQYF

d_gene: TRBD1
v_gene: TRBV6-4
j_gene: TRBJ2-4
abundance: .
CDR3nt: TGTGCCAGCAGTGAGGAACAGGGGGACATTCAGTACTTC
CDR3aa: CASSEEQGDIQYF

d_gene: .
v_gene: TRBV27
j_gene: TRBJ1-1
abundance: .
CDR3nt: TGTGCCAGCAGTACCGTGGGAGCGAACACTGAAGCTTTCTTT
CDR3aa: CASSTVGANTEAFF

d_gene: TRBD1
v_gene: TRBV10-3
j_gene: TRBJ2-3
abundance: .
CDR3nt: TGTGCCGCAAGCTCAGGACAGGGCACAGATACGCAGTATTTT
CDR3aa: CAASSGQGTDTQYF

d_gene: TRBD2
v_gene: TRBV13
j_gene: TRBJ2-3
abundance: .
CDR3nt: TGTGCCAGCAGCTTTTGGACTAGCGGGGGGGTGTTCCCAGATACGCAGTATTTT
CDR3aa: CASSFWTSGGVFPDTQYF

d_gene: TRBD1
v_gene: TRBV5-4
j_gene: TRBJ1-2
abundance: .
CDR3nt: TGTGCCAGCAGCGCCGACAGGGGGCCATTAAAAGACTATTATGGCTACACCTTC
CDR3aa: CASSADRGPLKDYYGYTF

d_gene: .
v_gene: TRBV6-5
j_gene: TRBJ2-3
abundance: .
CDR3nt: TGTGCCAGCACGACTACCAACACAGATACGCAGTATTTT
CDR3aa: CASTTTNTDTQYF

d_gene: TRBD1
v_gene: TRBV27
j_gene: TRBJ2-2
abundance: once
CDR3nt: TGTGCCAGCAAGCCGACAGGGTTGAACACCGGGGAGCTGTTTTTT
CDR3aa: CASKPTGLNTGELFF

d_gene: .
v_gene: TRBV11-2
j_gene: TRBJ1-3
abundance: .
CDR3nt: TGTGCCAGCAGCTTATGGGACAACCCCAGAAACACCATATATTTT
CDR3aa: CASSLWDNPRNTIYF

d_gene: TRBD1
v_gene: TRBV15
j_gene: TRBJ2-7
abundance: .
CDR3nt: TGTGCCACCTCGCCGGGACAGGGGGGGTACGAGCAGTACTTC
CDR3aa: CATSPGQGGYEQYF

d_gene: .
v_gene: TRBV11-1
j_gene: TRBJ2-2
abundance: .
CDR3nt: TGTGCCAGCAGCTTGGTAGCCGGGGAGCTGTTTTTT
CDR3aa: CASSLVAGELFF

d_gene: .
v_gene: TRBV5-1
j_gene: TRBJ2-1
abundance: .
CDR3nt: TGCGCCAGCAGCCCGCTCCCCTCTGGCGGGGTCTCCTACAATGAGCAGTTCTTC
CDR3aa: CASSPLPSGGVSYNEQFF

d_gene: TRBD2
v_gene: TRBV15
j_gene: TRBJ2-1
abundance: .
CDR3nt: TGTGCCACCAGCTCCGCGACTAGCGGGAAAAGCTCCTACAATGAGCAGTTCTTC
CDR3aa: CATSSATSGKSSYNEQFF

d_gene: TRBD1
v_gene: TRBV27
j_gene: TRBJ2-1
abundance: .
CDR3nt: TGTGCCAGCAGTAAACAGGGGGCAGAGTACAATGAGCAGTTCTTC
CDR3aa: CASSKQGAEYNEQFF

d_gene: TRBD2
v_gene: TRBV11-2
j_gene: TRBJ2-7
abundance: .
CDR3nt: TGTGCCAGCAGCTCAACAGCGGGACGGACAACCTACGAGCAGTACTTC
CDR3aa: CASSSTAGRTTYEQYF

d_gene: .
v_gene: TRBV10-3
j_gene: TRBJ1-3
abundance: .
CDR3nt: TGTGCCATCAGTGAAGGGGCGAGTGGAAACACCATATATTTT
CDR3aa: CAISEGASGNTIYF

d_gene: .
v_gene: TRBV6-5
j_gene: TRBJ2-3
abundance: .
CDR3nt: TGTGCCAGCGGGGCGGGGCCGAACACAGATACGCAGTATTTT
CDR3aa: CASGAGPNTDTQYF

d_gene: .
v_gene: TRBV7-9
j_gene: TRBJ1-1
abundance: .
CDR3nt: TGTGCCAGCAGCGGGCCGGCGAACACTGAAGCTTTCTTT
CDR3aa: CASSGPANTEAFF

d_gene: .
v_gene: TRBV12-2
j_gene: TRBJ2-3
abundance: .
CDR3nt: TGTGCAAGTCCCTACAAAGGACGTGACTATATCACAGATACGCAGTATTTT
CDR3aa: CASPYKGRDYITDTQYF

d_gene: .
v_gene: TRBV20-1
j_gene: TRBJ1-1
abundance: .
CDR3nt: TGCAGTGCTGGTGGGGGAGGGAGGAACACTGAAGCTTTCTTT
CDR3aa: CSAGGGGRNTEAFF

d_gene: TRBD2
v_gene: TRBV10-2
j_gene: TRBJ2-7
abundance: .
CDR3nt: TGCGCCAGCGGTGGGACTAGCGGGGTTGTGTACGAGCAGTACTTC
CDR3aa: CASGGTSGVVYEQYF

d_gene: .
v_gene: TRBV25-1
j_gene: TRBJ1-2
abundance: .
CDR3nt: TGTGCCAGCAGTGAATATACAGGTTATGGCTACACCTTC
CDR3aa: CASSEYTGYGYTF